The text below deals with one T cell receptor beta chain. Its antigen is unknown. The table came from immunoSEQ multiplex PCR; TCRdb's copy has only in-frame clones and leaves some out. This sample yields about 2 million clones, of which roughly 95% are seen a single time; approximately 1.2% belongs to the top ten. The germline V gene has CDR1 SEHNR and CDR2 FQNEAQ (reference sequence). The CDR3 spans 16 residues. V shed 4 bases, J shed 5 bases, and the junction held 13 bases outside the gene matches. Naive CD8 populations comprised CD45RO-negative cells positively selected for CCR7, excluding terminally differentiated effector memory CD45RA+ cells. Donors included only healthy HIV-negative adults lacking recent acute infections or vaccinations. Adult Caucasians living in Nashville, Tennessee made up all of the donors. This entry belongs to a study of shared clonotypes between healthy human individuals. On the study more broadly: A couple of women and three men aged 18 to 49 made up the donors.

Study-wide results and limits: For naive CD4 cells, 4% to 5% of clonotypes were shared across a few donors.

The receptor comes from a man younger than 35 in good health. The sequenced sample consisted of naive CD8+ T cells sorted from blood. The genes are TRBV7-9 and TRBJ2-5; 7 bases fit TRBD1. In DNA, the CDR3 is TGTGCCAGCAGCTCCCAGGGGGAGCGCGCTTGGGAGACCCAGTACTTC. Amino acid sequence: CASSSQGERAWETQYF.